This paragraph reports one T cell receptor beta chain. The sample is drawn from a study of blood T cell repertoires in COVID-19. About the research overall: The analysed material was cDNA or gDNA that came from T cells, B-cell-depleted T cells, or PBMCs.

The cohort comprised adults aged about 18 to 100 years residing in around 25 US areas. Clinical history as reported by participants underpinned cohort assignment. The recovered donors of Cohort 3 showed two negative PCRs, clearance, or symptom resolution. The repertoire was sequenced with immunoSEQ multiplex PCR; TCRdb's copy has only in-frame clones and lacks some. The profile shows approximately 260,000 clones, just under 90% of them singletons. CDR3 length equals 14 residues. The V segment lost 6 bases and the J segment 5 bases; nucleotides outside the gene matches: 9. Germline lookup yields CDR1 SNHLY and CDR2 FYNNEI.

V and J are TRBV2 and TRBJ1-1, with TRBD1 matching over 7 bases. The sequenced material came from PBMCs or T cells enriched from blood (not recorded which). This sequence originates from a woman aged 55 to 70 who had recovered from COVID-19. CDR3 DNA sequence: TGTGCCAGCAGGGCGGAAACAGGGGAAACTGAAGCTTTCTTT. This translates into CASRAETGETEAFF. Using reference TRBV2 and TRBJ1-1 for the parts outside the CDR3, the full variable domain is EPEVTQTPSHQVTQMGQEVILRCVPISNHLYFYWYRQILGQKVEFLVSFYNNEISEKSEIFDDQFSVERPDGSNFTLKIRSTKLEDSAMYFCASRAETGETEAFFGQGTRLTVV.